One sample yielded the 7 T cell receptor beta chains listed below, sequenced in a study of cytomegalovirus exposure and HLA in healthy donors. A multiplex PCR was run with 60 Vbeta primers and 13 Jbeta primers. This table comes from immunoSEQ multiplex PCR, and its TCRdb copy is limited to in-frame clones, with some not included. This table has roughly 100,000 clones, 75% to 85% appearing once. Sequenced material: PBMCs. These receptors came from a woman between 18 and 29 years old in good health and CMV-seropositive.

Regarding this clone: An end of the junction does not agree with germline; a read error may underlie this. This CDR3 is CASSQGLAGSDTQYF. The CDR3 nucleotides read TGTGCTAGCAGCCAAGGACTAGCGGGATCAGATACGCAGTATTTT. J is TRBJ2-3 and V is TRBV7-7; 12 bases map to TRBD2. The germline CDR1 and CDR2 sequences are SSHAT and FNYEAQ (reference sequence). The CDR3 totals 15 residues.

V gene TRBV29-1 combines with J gene TRBJ2-5, with 11 bases lining up with TRBD2. In germline, CDR1 is SQVTM, CDR2 ANQGSEA. Trimming took 2 bases from V and 5 from J; bases not matched to a gene: 7. The CDR3 sequence is 15 residues long. The DNA of the CDR3 is TGCAGCGTTGAAAGAATAGCGGGGGGGGACGAGACCCAGTACTTC. Residues: CSVERIAGGDETQYF. The full variable domain, completed using reference TRBV29-1 and TRBJ2-5, is SAVISQKPSRDICQRGTSLTIQCQVDSQVTMMFWYRQQPGQSLTLIATANQGSEATYESGFVIDKFPISRPNLTFSTLTVSNMSPEDSSIYLCSVERIAGGDETQYFGPGTRLLVL.

The chain combines TRBV2 with TRBJ1-3; 7 nucleotides line up with TRBD1. V lost 7 bases to trimming and J lost 5 bases; unmatched junction nucleotides: 11. CDR3 size: 15 residues. Germline-derived CDR1 and CDR2 are SNHLY and FYNNEI. CDR3 loop: CASNADRVGRNTIYF. The DNA for the CDR3 is TGTGCCAGCAACGCCGACAGGGTTGGCAGAAACACCATATATTTT.

V is TRBV28 and J is TRBJ2-7; 10 nucleotides agree with TRBD2. Germline CDR1 reads MDHEN; CDR2 reads SYDVKM. V lost 6 bases, J lost 7 bases, and 15 bases stayed unmatched. This CDR3 region has 16 residues. The CDR3 protein is CASRRIAGGPLGEQYF. DNA of the CDR3: TGTGCCAGCAGACGTATAGCGGGAGGTCCCTTGGGGGAGCAGTACTTC.

This rearrangement joins TRBV5-6 to TRBJ2-5, with 12 positions matching TRBD2. The CDR3 loop spans 15 amino acids. After removal of 4 bases from V and 5 bases from J, the junction contained 6 bases not matched to a gene. Germline values: CDR1 SGHDT, CDR2 YYEEEE. In DNA form, the CDR3 reads TGTGCCAGCAGCCCCACCGGGACTAGCGGGGAGACCCAGTACTTC. Translation: CASSPTGTSGETQYF. Using reference TRBV5-6 and TRBJ2-5 for the parts outside the CDR3, the full variable domain is DAGVTQSPTHLIKTRGQQVTLRCSPKSGHDTVSWYQQALGQGPQFIFQYYEEEERQRGNFPDRFSGHQFPNYSSELNVNALLLGDSALYLCASSPTGTSGETQYFGPGTRLLVL.

The chain employs TRBV4-1 and TRBJ1-2; D unresolved. This CDR3 is built from 15 residues. Germline assignment: CDR1 MGHRA and CDR2 YSYEKL. Trimming stripped 1 base from V and 4 bases from J, with 13 bases between. DNA for the CDR3: TGCGCCAGCAGCCAAGGACAAGAGTCGCCCTATGGCTACACCTTC. This translates into CASSQGQESPYGYTF.

J is TRBJ2-7 and V is TRBV2; perhaps TRBD1 as D (5 bases). The CDR3 contains 11 residues. Germline-derived CDR1 and CDR2 are SNHLY and FYNNEI. V shed 8 bases and J shed 3 bases, with 8 bases lying between them. The CDR3 here is CASGALYEQYF. The CDR3 nucleotides read TGTGCCAGCGGGGCTCTCTACGAGCAGTACTTC.